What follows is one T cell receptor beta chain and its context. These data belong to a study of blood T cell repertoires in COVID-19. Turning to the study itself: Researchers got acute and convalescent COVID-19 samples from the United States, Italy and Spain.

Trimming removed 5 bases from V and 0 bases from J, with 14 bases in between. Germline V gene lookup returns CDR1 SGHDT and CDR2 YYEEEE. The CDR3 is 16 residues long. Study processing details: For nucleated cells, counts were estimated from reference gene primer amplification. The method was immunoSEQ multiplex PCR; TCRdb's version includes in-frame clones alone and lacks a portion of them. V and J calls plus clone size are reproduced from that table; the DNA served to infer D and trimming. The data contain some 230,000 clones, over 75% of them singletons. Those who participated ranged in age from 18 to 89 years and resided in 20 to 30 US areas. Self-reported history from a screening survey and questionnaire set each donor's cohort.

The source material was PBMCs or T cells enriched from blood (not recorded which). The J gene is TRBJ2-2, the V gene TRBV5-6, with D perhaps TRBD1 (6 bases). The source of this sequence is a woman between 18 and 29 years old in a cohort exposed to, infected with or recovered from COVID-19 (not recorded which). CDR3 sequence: CASSPDRTTNTGELFF. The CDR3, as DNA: TGTGCCAGCAGTCCCGACAGGACCACGAACACCGGGGAGCTGTTTTTT. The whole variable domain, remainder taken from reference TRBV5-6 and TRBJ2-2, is DAGVTQSPTHLIKTRGQQVTLRCSPKSGHDTVSWYQQALGQGPQFIFQYYEEEERQRGNFPDRFSGHQFPNYSSELNVNALLLGDSALYLCASSPDRTTNTGELFFGEGSRLTVL.